These 27 T cell receptor beta chains were all obtained from the same sample, sequenced in a study of vaccination and CD4 T cells after COVID-19. Antigens of these TCRs are unknown. Sequenced with the Oncomine TCR Beta short-read assay was DNA taken from cultured CD4+ T cells. TCRdb passed the PCR reads through MiXCR, listing each CDR3 protein once. The repertoire holds approximately 14,000 distinct CDR3 sequences, 27% seen once, with more than 7.5% in the top ten. The treatment denotes: approximately 10-day PBMC culture with coronavirus spike peptide pools or control peptides (ViraFEST assay). The sample taken for sequencing was CD4+ T cells from blood, cultured in vitro. These receptors were taken from a human donor who had recovered from COVID-19.

This clonotype was seen a handful of times. The chain carries TRBV23-1 and TRBJ1-5; D may be TRBD1 (6 bases). TRBV23-1 is annotated as an ORF whose role is uncertain. V was shortened by 10 bases and J by 1 base, with 14 bases between the two germline ends. The CDR3 sequence is 14 residues long. CDR3 residues: CANTQGESNQPQHF. The CDR3 DNA sequence: TGCGCCAATACACAGGGTGAGAGCAATCAGCCCCAGCATTTT.

By share, this clonotype ranks as medium-sized (0.01 to 0.1%). The chain couples TRBV6-2 or TRBV6-3 to TRBJ1-1; unclear D gene. The CDR3 runs to 13 residues. From germline, CDR1 is MNHEY and CDR2 SVGEGT. The V gene lost 6 bases and the J gene lost 6 bases, with 14 bases spanning the gap. The DNA for the CDR3 is TGTGCCAGCAGCGACCCCGGGCTGGCTGAAGCTTTCTTT. The encoded protein is CASSDPGLAEAFF.

The table lists this clonotype with a few counts. The chain carries TRBV30 and TRBJ2-7; 9 nucleotides agree with TRBD1. The CDR3 is 13 amino acids. Germline V CDR1 and CDR2: GTSNPN, SVGIG (reference sequence). The junction had 7 bases not matched to a gene; V was cut back by 3 bases and J by 7 bases. CDR3 in amino acids: CAWRGQGTGEQYF. Here the CDR3 DNA reads TGTGCCTGGAGGGGACAGGGAACGGGAGAGCAGTACTTC.

The CDR3 sequence: CARNRGLGEAFF. As DNA, the CDR3 is TGTGCCAGGAACAGGGGGCTTGGTGAAGCTTTCTTT. V usage is TRBV2 and J usage is TRBJ1-1; 9 nucleotides line up with TRBD1. V trimming: 9 bases; J trimming: 7 bases; junction bases outside the gene matches: 6. The CDR3 is 12 amino acids. Germline lookup yields CDR1 SNHLY and CDR2 FYNNEI.

This clonotype came up a few times. As DNA, the CDR3 is TGTGCCAGCAGCTTGGTGGACAAGACCCAGTACTTC. This gives the protein CASSLVDKTQYF. V gene TRBV7-9 combines with J gene TRBJ2-5; possibly TRBD1 for D (5 bases). Germline V CDR1 and CDR2: SEHNR, FQNEAQ (reference sequence). Trimming left V 3 bases short and J 6 bases short, with 8 bases between. The CDR3 loop spans 12 amino acids.

This clonotype was seen only a few times. This sequence joins TRBV7-9 and TRBJ1-5; D unresolved. Germline V lookup: CDR1 SEHNR, CDR2 FQNEAQ (reference sequence). CDR3 length: 12 residues. Trimming removed 5 bases at V and 9 bases at J, with 11 bases between. CDR3 residues: CASSTPPGPQHF. The CDR3 DNA sequence: TGTGCCAGCAGCACCCCTCCCGGGCCCCAGCATTTT.

The chain recombines TRBV5-4 with TRBJ2-5; 9 bases fit TRBD1. Looked up from germline, CDR1 is SGHNT and CDR2 is YYREEE (reference sequence). The V and J ends lost 4 bases and 1 base, in that order; junction bases with no gene match: 8. The CDR3 is made up of 16 amino acids. CDR3 nucleotide sequence: TGTGCCAGCAGCCCCAAGGGGGGACAGGGCCAAGAGACCCAGTACTTC. It codes for CASSPKGGQGQETQYF.

This chain joins TRBV12-3 or TRBV12-4 and TRBJ2-5; D possibly uses TRBD1 or TRBD2 (5 bases each). Deletions cut 2 bases from V and 4 bases from J, with 14 bases between. The CDR3 loop spans 15 amino acids. The CDR3 is CASSLRDLGGETQYF. The DNA for the CDR3 is TGTGCCAGCAGTTTAAGGGACCTAGGAGGAGAGACCCAGTACTTC.

The chain has TRBV12-3 or TRBV12-4 and TRBJ1-2; D uncertain. This CDR3 contains 11 residues. Trimming left V 3 bases short and J 1 base short, with 0 bases between. CDR3 nucleotide sequence: TGTGCCAGCAGTTTTAACTATGGCTACACCTTC. This sequence encodes CASSFNYGYTF.

This clonotype was observed a few times. The rearrangement joins TRBV6-2 or TRBV6-3 to TRBJ2-7, with no clear D. V was pared by 6 bases and J by 0 bases, with 12 bases between. The germline CDR1 and CDR2 sequences are MNHEY and SVGEGT. This CDR3 spans 14 amino acids. The CDR3 is CASRVDGSSYEQYF. CDR3 nucleotides: TGTGCCAGCAGGGTGGACGGCAGCTCCTACGAGCAGTACTTC.

This clonotype showed up just a few times. V usage is TRBV7-9 and J usage is TRBJ2-1; D ambiguous. The germline CDR1 and CDR2 sequences are SEHNR and FQNEAQ (reference sequence). This CDR3 region has 14 residues. Trimming removed 7 bases from V and 3 bases from J, with 13 bases in between. CDR3 region: CASTTFDIYNEQFF. CDR3 DNA sequence: TGTGCCAGCACCACCTTCGACATCTACAATGAGCAGTTCTTC.

The chain recombines TRBV6-4 with TRBJ2-7; D gene unclear. This CDR3 is 15 amino acids long. The germline V gene has CDR1 MRHNA and CDR2 SNTAGT. Trimming cost V 3 bases and J 2 bases, with 14 bases left between them. CDR3 region: CASSEYAGPTYEQYF. The CDR3, as DNA: TGTGCCAGCAGTGAGTACGCAGGACCAACCTACGAGCAGTACTTC.

The rearrangement joins TRBV11-3 to TRBJ2-7; unclear D gene. V was cut by 6 bases and J by 2 bases, with 8 bases left in between. From germline, CDR1 is SGHNT and CDR2 YENEEA. This CDR3 region has 12 residues. The CDR3 DNA reads as TGTGCCAGCAGTAGGGAACCCTACGAGCAGTACTTC. Translating gives CASSREPYEQYF.

The rearrangement links TRBV9 to TRBJ1-1; tentative D call: TRBD1 (5 bases). The germline CDR1 and CDR2 sequences are SGDLS and YYNGEE. This CDR3 comprises 14 residues. The V end was cut by 4 bases, the J end by 4 bases, with 14 bases between. This CDR3 is CASSLQGASTEAFF. The CDR3, as DNA: TGTGCCAGCAGCTTGCAGGGCGCCAGCACTGAAGCTTTCTTT.

This clonotype was picked up a small number of times. A read error may produce the germline difference seen at one junction end. The J gene is TRBJ2-4, the V gene TRBV6-1, with D maybe TRBD1 (9 bases). The CDR3 spans 14 residues. The germline CDR1 and CDR2 sequences are MNHNS and SASEGT. The CDR3 region is CASSQTGGTGQRNF. In DNA form, the CDR3 reads TGTGCCAGCAGTCAAACGGGGGGGACAGGGCAGAGGAACTTC.

The gene calls are TRBV12-3 or TRBV12-4 and TRBJ1-4; TRBD1 matches 8 bases. The CDR3 runs to 14 residues. J lost 8 bases, V lost 7 bases, and 9 bases had no gene match. Written as DNA, the CDR3 is TGTGCCAGCACCTCGACAGGGGTAGGAGAAAAACTGTTTTTT. This sequence encodes CASTSTGVGEKLFF.

V gene TRBV9 combines with J gene TRBJ2-3, with unresolved D. Germline lookup yields CDR1 SGDLS and CDR2 YYNGEE. CDR3 length: 12 amino acids. Between the trimmed V and J ends, which lost 3 bases and 3 bases, there was a span of 5 bases. The CDR3 here is CASSARTDTQYF. CDR3 nucleotides: TGTGCCAGCAGCGCCCGTACAGATACGCAGTATTTT.

The gene calls are TRBV6-5 and TRBJ1-1, with D perhaps matching TRBD1 (6 bases). The germline V gene encodes CDR1 MNHEY and CDR2 SVGAGI. V was shortened by 2 bases and J by 2 bases, with 15 bases between the two germline ends. This CDR3 has 16 residues. DNA for the CDR3: TGTGCCAGCAGTTACGGGGGGCGGACGGTCAACACTGAAGCTTTCTTT. Translating it yields CASSYGGRTVNTEAFF.

This clonotype was seen a few times. This sequence joins TRBV11-3 and TRBJ1-6; no clear D gene. In germline, CDR1 is SGHNT, CDR2 YENEEA. The CDR3 has 15 residues. The V and J ends lost 0 bases and 4 bases respectively, with 7 bases between them. The CDR3 DNA reads as TGTGCCAGCAGCTTAGAACACGGGTATAATTCACCCCTCCACTTT. Translating gives CASSLEHGYNSPLHF.

This clonotype has only a few counts. The chain combines TRBV19 with TRBJ1-4; D remains ambiguous. The germline V gene has CDR1 LNHDA and CDR2 SQIVND (reference sequence). This CDR3 comprises 14 residues. V shed 5 bases and J shed 7 bases, with 14 bases lying between them. The CDR3 spells CASSRQGLLEKLFF. Here the CDR3 DNA reads TGTGCCAGTAGTCGCCAAGGACTACTTGAAAAACTGTTTTTT.

The table lists this clonotype with a few counts. The gene calls are TRBV6-1 and TRBJ2-1; 10 nucleotides line up with TRBD1. The V segment lost 7 bases and the J segment 7 bases; nucleotides outside the gene matches: 7. The germline V gene encodes CDR1 MNHNS and CDR2 SASEGT. The CDR3 has 14 residues. CDR3 residues: CASTNDRGLNEQFF. DNA of the CDR3: TGTGCCAGCACTAATGACAGGGGGCTAAATGAGCAGTTCTTC.

This clonotype was seen more than once but under ten times. This chain joins TRBV5-1 and TRBJ1-5, with a tentative D call TRBD1 (6 bases). The germline V gene has CDR1 SGHRS and CDR2 YFSETQ. This CDR3 is built from 13 residues. The V gene lost 1 base and the J gene lost 7 bases, with 9 bases spanning the gap. The CDR3 DNA is TGCGCCAGCAGCTTGAAGGGGGACCAGCCCCAGCATTTT. Translation: CASSLKGDQPQHF.

The chain links TRBV4-3 to TRBJ1-1, with D uncertain. The CDR3 has 16 residues. The germline V and J ends were trimmed by 1 base and 1 base, with 13 bases remaining between them. The germline CDR1 and CDR2 sequences are LGHNA and YSLEER. For the CDR3, the DNA is TGCGCCAGCAGCCAAGGGGCTCTTGGACGGAACACTGAAGCTTTCTTT. It is translated as CASSQGALGRNTEAFF.

This clonotype appeared a few times. The chain carries TRBV19 and TRBJ1-3; D uncertain. V was trimmed by 10 bases and J by 4 bases, leaving 17 bases between them. Looked up from germline, CDR1 is LNHDA and CDR2 is SQIVND (reference sequence). CDR3 length: 14 amino acids. The CDR3 region is CATLQAGPGNTIYF. CDR3 DNA: TGTGCCACCCTTCAGGCAGGTCCGGGAAACACCATATATTTT. Full variable domain (missing parts from reference TRBV19 and TRBJ1-3): DGGITQSPKYLFRKEGQNVTLSCEQNLNHDAMYWYRQDPGQGLRLIYYSQIVNDFQKGDIAEGYSVSREKKESFPLTVTSAQKNPTAFYLCATLQAGPGNTIYFGEGSWLTVV.

This clonotype was found once. The V call is TRBV29-1, the J call TRBJ1-5; D unresolved. The CDR3 has 13 residues. The V end lost 7 bases, the J end lost 2 bases, and 12 bases lay between the germline ends. The germline V gene has CDR1 SQVTM and CDR2 ANQGSEA. CDR3 DNA: TGCAGCGGGCCCCCAGAGGGCAATCAGCCCCAGCATTTT. It encodes CSGPPEGNQPQHF.

This clonotype showed up just once. At one end, the junction sequence differs from germline, possibly due to a read error. The gene calls are TRBV5-6 and TRBJ1-1; TRBD1 aligns across 8 bases. This CDR3 contains 14 residues. The V gene's germline CDR1 is SGHDT and CDR2 YYEEEE. The CDR3: CASSLGQGNAEAFF. The DNA of the CDR3 is TGTGCCAGCAGCTTGGGACAGGGGAACGCTGAAGCTTTCTTT.

The chain links TRBV5-6 to TRBJ1-1; possible D gene TRBD1, 6 bases. CDR1 and CDR2 (germline): SGHDT, YYEEEE. The V and J ends lost 3 bases and 6 bases respectively, with 15 bases between them. The CDR3 length is 14 residues. CDR3 residues: CASSYSTGRAEAFF. As DNA, the CDR3 is TGTGCCAGCAGCTATTCCACAGGGAGGGCTGAAGCTTTCTTT.